The T cell receptor beta chain under discussion was sequenced for a study of response to subunit inactivated influenza vaccine. Findings and caveats of the study: Authors suggested seasonal influenza vaccinations each recruit few new T cells.

The germline V gene encodes CDR1 SGHAT and CDR2 FQDESV (reference sequence). Trimming removed 5 bases from V and 5 bases from J; junction bases left unmatched: 9. The CDR3 spans 18 residues. Concerning this clonotype itself: The antigen remains unidentified.

TCRdb used MiXCR to reprocess the RT-PCR reads, holding one entry per CDR3 protein. The sample comprises around 760,000 distinct CDR3 sequences, approximately 15% of which are singletons, and less than 7% rests with the top ten. Specimen: PBMCs from blood, collected around 15 days before vaccination. The rearrangement links TRBV11-1 to TRBJ2-4; 16 nucleotides line up with TRBD2. This TCR was recovered from a man in his forties or fifties who received an inactivated influenza vaccine. CDR3 sequence reads: CASSIGTSGRALENIQYF. CDR3 DNA sequence: TGTGCCAGCAGCATCGGGACTAGCGGGAGGGCCCTCGAAAACATTCAGTACTTC.